The rows below give T cell receptor beta chains drawn from one sample of a study of cytomegalovirus exposure and HLA in healthy donors. Libraries were prepared by immunoSEQ multiplex PCR; TCRdb keeps only in-frame clonotypes and omits some of them. This sample has roughly 66,000 clones; 70% to 80% occur once, and the top ten carry 7.8%. The source material was PBMCs. The receptors were sampled from a man aged 18 to 29 in good health and CMV-seropositive. Both conserved end residues are part of each CDR3. D genes are given only for firm matches. Not every row has a clone size; where given, it reads once, few, many or a size class.

size | J | D | V | CDR3 | DNA
once | TRBJ1-1 | NA | TRBV14 | CASSQEWTDEAFF | TGTGCCAGCAGCCAAGAATGGACAGACGAAGCTTTCTTT
NA | TRBJ2-1 | NA | TRBV9 | CASSVGDKANEQFF | TGTGCCAGCAGCGTAGGGGACAAGGCCAATGAGCAGTTCTTC
NA | TRBJ2-2 | NA | TRBV30 | CACREDTGELFF | TGTGCCTGCAGGGAGGACACCGGGGAGCTGTTTTTT
NA | TRBJ2-1 | TRBD2 | TRBV2 | CASSESLAGEGEQFF | TGTGCCAGCAGTGAAAGTCTAGCGGGAGAGGGTGAGCAGTTCTTC
NA | TRBJ2-7 | TRBD1 | TRBV6-1 | CASSETGGPYEQYF | TGTGCCAGCAGTGAGACAGGGGGCCCCTACGAGCAGTACTTC
NA | TRBJ2-1 | TRBD2 | TRBV7-9 | CASSLETSGSGEQFF | TGTGCCAGCAGCTTAGAAACTAGCGGGAGCGGTGAGCAGTTCTTC
NA | TRBJ2-1 | TRBD2 | TRBV29-1 | CSVLKGGGDYNEQFF | TGCAGCGTCTTGAAGGGCGGGGGGGATTACAATGAGCAGTTCTTC
NA | TRBJ2-7 | NA | TRBV6-1 | CASRSASSYEQYF | TGTGCCAGCAGGAGCGCCAGCTCCTACGAGCAGTACTTC
NA | TRBJ1-5 | NA | TRBV29-1 | CSVAPQGPGQPQHF | TGCAGCGTTGCCCCCCAGGGGCCTGGGCAGCCCCAGCATTTT
NA | TRBJ2-7 | NA | TRBV7-2 | CASTDGGYEQYF | TGTGCCAGCACCGACGGGGGCTACGAGCAGTACTTC
NA | TRBJ2-6 | NA | TRBV6-5 | CASSRQWSGANVLTF | TGTGCCAGCAGCCGACAGTGGTCTGGGGCCAACGTCCTGACTTTC
once | TRBJ1-1 | NA | TRBV6-5 | CASSQGAEAFF | TGTGCCAGCAGTCAAGGGGCTGAAGCTTTCTTT
NA | TRBJ1-2 | TRBD1 | TRBV10-3 | CAISESTGPGRGYTF | TGTGCCATCAGTGAGTCGACAGGGCCCGGGCGGGGCTACACCTTC
once | TRBJ2-3 | TRBD2 | TRBV5-4 | CASSLAGPAGGPDTQYF | TGTGCCAGCAGCTTGGCCGGCCCAGCGGGAGGGCCGGATACGCAGTATTTT
once | TRBJ2-3 | NA | TRBV6-5 | CASSYSRGSADTQYF | TGTGCCAGCAGTTACTCTCGGGGAAGCGCAGATACGCAGTATTTT
few | TRBJ1-1 | NA | TRBV19 | CATDRGEKGIRTEAFF | TGTGCCACCGACCGGGGAGAGAAGGGTATTCGGACTGAAGCTTTCTTT
once | TRBJ1-1 | TRBD1 | TRBV30 | CAWSGQGMDTEAFF | TGTGCCTGGAGTGGACAGGGGATGGACACTGAAGCTTTCTTT
NA | TRBJ2-2 | NA | TRBV7-9 | CASSLAGGDTGELFF | TGTGCCAGCAGCTTAGCGGGAGGAGACACCGGGGAGCTGTTTTTT
few | TRBJ1-3 | NA | TRBV25-1 | CASSDPRISGNTIYF | TGTGCCAGCAGTGATCCGAGAATCTCTGGAAACACCATATATTTT
NA | TRBJ1-1 | TRBD1 | TRBV11-2 | CASSASQGMNTEAFF | TGTGCCAGCAGCGCCTCACAGGGGATGAACACTGAAGCTTTCTTT
NA | TRBJ1-2 | TRBD1 | TRBV29-1 | CSVLTDRPFDYGYTF | TGCAGCGTTCTAACGGACAGGCCGTTCGACTATGGCTACACCTTC
few | TRBJ1-5 | NA | TRBV15 | CATRPDRDPNQPQHF | TGTGCCACGAGACCTGACAGAGATCCAAATCAGCCCCAGCATTTT
NA | TRBJ1-1 | NA | TRBV7-9 | CASSLEGSAEAFF | TGTGCCAGCAGCTTAGAGGGGTCGGCCGAAGCTTTCTTT
few | TRBJ2-1 | NA | TRBV2 | CASSGGNEQFF | TGTGCCAGCAGTGGAGGAAATGAGCAGTTCTTC
NA | TRBJ1-2 | NA | TRBV7-2 | CASIPRRLDSYGYTF | TGTGCCAGCATCCCTAGGCGATTGGATTCCTATGGCTACACCTTC
NA | TRBJ2-3 | NA | TRBV13 | CASSTEGLTPDTQYF | TGTGCCAGCAGCACAGAGGGACTCACCCCGGATACGCAGTATTTT
NA | TRBJ2-7 | TRBD2 | TRBV4-1 | CASSLRTSGSYEQYF | TGCGCCAGCAGCCTTCGGACTAGCGGCTCCTACGAGCAGTACTTC
NA | TRBJ2-7 | NA | TRBV11-1 | CASSLGQNYEQYF | TGTGCCAGCAGCTTAGGACAGAACTACGAGCAGTACTTC
few | TRBJ2-7 | NA | TRBV6-5 | CASSYSDGGYEQYF | TGTGCCAGCAGTTACTCGGACGGAGGCTACGAGCAGTACTTC
NA | TRBJ1-1 | NA | TRBV30 | CAWTHRPEAFF | TGTGCCTGGACACACAGGCCTGAAGCTTTCTTT
NA | TRBJ2-3 | TRBD2 | TRBV5-4 | CASSLAGLETDTQYF | TGTGCCAGCAGCTTGGCGGGACTAGAGACAGATACGCAGTATTTT
NA | TRBJ2-5 | TRBD2 | TRBV7-8 | CASTLQSQQGLAGSGETQYF | TGTGCCAGCACCTTACAATCCCAACAGGGACTAGCGGGATCAGGAGAGACCCAGTACTTC
NA | TRBJ2-7 | NA | TRBV5-1 | CASSLSPPGEGYEQYF | TGCGCCAGCAGCTTGTCTCCTCCGGGAGAGGGATACGAGCAGTACTTC
NA | TRBJ1-1 | TRBD1 | TRBV7-9 | CASSPNPLDRGSVDTEAFF | TGTGCCAGCAGCCCCAACCCGCTTGACAGGGGCAGTGTGGACACTGAAGCTTTCTTT
NA | TRBJ1-2 | TRBD1 | TRBV9 | CASSAMTGDYGYTF | TGTGCCAGCAGCGCCATGACAGGGGACTATGGCTACACCTTC
NA | TRBJ1-2 | TRBD1 | TRBV7-9 | CASSFDREHGYTF | TGTGCCAGCAGCTTCGACAGGGAACATGGCTACACCTTC
NA | TRBJ1-1 | TRBD1 | TRBV9 | CASSAWTGTEAFF | TGTGCCAGCAGCGCCTGGACAGGCACTGAAGCTTTCTTT
NA | TRBJ2-1 | NA | TRBV2 | CASSSGEQFF | TGTGCCAGCAGTTCGGGTGAGCAGTTCTTC
NA | TRBJ2-5 | NA | TRBV7-6 | CASSYSGGSQETQYF | TGTGCCAGCAGCTACTCGGGGGGCTCGCAAGAGACCCAGTACTTC